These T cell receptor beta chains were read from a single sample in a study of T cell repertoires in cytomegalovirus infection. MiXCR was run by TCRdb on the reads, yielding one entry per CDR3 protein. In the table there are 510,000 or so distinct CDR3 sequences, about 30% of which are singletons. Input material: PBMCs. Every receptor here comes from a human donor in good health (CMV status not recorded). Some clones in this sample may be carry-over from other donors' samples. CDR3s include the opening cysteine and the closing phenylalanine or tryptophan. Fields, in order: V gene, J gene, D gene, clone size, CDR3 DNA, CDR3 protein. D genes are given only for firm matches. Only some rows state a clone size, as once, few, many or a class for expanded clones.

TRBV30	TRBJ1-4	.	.	TGTGCCTGGAGCGTTGGAGGCAGCAGGGACGTTAATGAAAAACTGTTTTTT	CAWSVGGSRDVNEKLFF
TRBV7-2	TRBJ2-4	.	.	TGTGCCAGCAGCTCGAGGGGACTCGAAAACATTCAGTACTTC	CASSSRGLENIQYF
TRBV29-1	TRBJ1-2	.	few	TGCAGCGTGGCTAGAATTAACTATGGCTACACCTTC	CSVARINYGYTF
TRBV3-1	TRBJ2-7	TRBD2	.	TGTGCCAGCAGTCGGGAGGGGACTGGGAGCTACGAGCAGTACTTC	CASSREGTGSYEQYF
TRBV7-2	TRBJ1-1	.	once	TGTGCCAGCAGCTTAGGGACACCCCTTGAAGCTTTCTTT	CASSLGTPLEAFF
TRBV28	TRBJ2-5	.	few	TGTGCCAGCAGTTCACCCGGTAGCACTCAGGGGGAGACCCAGTACTTC	CASSSPGSTQGETQYF
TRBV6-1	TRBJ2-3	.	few	TGTGCCAGCAGTGAGGGGCTAAACAGAGATACGCAGTATTTT	CASSEGLNRDTQYF
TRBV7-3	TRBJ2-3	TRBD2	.	TGTGCCAGCAGCCTCGGGGGGATGGATACGCAGTATTTT	CASSLGGMDTQYF
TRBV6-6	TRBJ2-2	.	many	TGTGCCAGCAGGGTGGGCACCGGGGAGCTGTTTTTT	CASRVGTGELFF
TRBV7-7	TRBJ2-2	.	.	TGTGCCAGCAGCGCAGAGCTCACCGGGGAGCTGTTTTTT	CASSAELTGELFF
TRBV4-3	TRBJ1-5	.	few	TGCGCCAGCAGCCAAGATCTACGAGGGGCCCAGCATTTT	CASSQDLRGAQHF
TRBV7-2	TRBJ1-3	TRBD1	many	TGTGCCAGCAGCTTAACAGGGGTAACCTCTGGAAACACCATATATTTT	CASSLTGVTSGNTIYF
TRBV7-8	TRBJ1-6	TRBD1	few	TGTGCCAGCAGCGCCGGACAGGGTCAGAATTCACCCCTCCACTTT	CASSAGQGQNSPLHF
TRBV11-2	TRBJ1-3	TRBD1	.	TGTGCCAGCAGCTCCTTACAGGGGGCGCGTGGAAACACCATATATTTT	CASSSLQGARGNTIYF
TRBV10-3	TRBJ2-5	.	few	TGTGCCATCGCCAGCACCGGGGAGGAAGAGACCCAGTACTTC	CAIASTGEEETQYF
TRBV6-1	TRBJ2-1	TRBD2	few	TGTGCCAGCAGTGAATGGGGTCTAGCGGGAGGGTATAATGAGCAGTTCTTC	CASSEWGLAGGYNEQFF
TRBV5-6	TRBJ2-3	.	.	TGTGCCAGCAGCTTGCGGTATCGGGGATATCGCACAGATACGCAGTATTTT	CASSLRYRGYRTDTQYF
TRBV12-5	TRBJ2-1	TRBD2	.	TGTGCTAGTGGTTTGTTCTTACCCGGGACTAGCGGCCTGCCAACCTACAATGAGCAGTTCTTC	CASGLFLPGTSGLPTYNEQFF
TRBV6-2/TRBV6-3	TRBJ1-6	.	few	TGTGCCAGCAGTTCACAAGGGACCGATTCACCCCTCCACTTT	CASSSQGTDSPLHF
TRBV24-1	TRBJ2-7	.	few	TGTGCCACCAGTGACGGTGGGGTGGACTACGAGCAGTACTTC	CATSDGGVDYEQYF
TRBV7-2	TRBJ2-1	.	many	TGTGCCAGCAGCGTATCTTTCGGGGCTCCCTACAATGAGCAGTTCTTC	CASSVSFGAPYNEQFF
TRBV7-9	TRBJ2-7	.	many	TGTGCCAGCAGCTTAGTTGCTGAAGCTTACGAGCAGTACTTC	CASSLVAEAYEQYF
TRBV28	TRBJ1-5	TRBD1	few	TGTGCCAGCAGTTTCCCACAGGGGGGTCAGCCCCAGCATTTT	CASSFPQGGQPQHF
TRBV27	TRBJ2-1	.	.	TGTGCCAGCAGCTCCATCCCCACAGGATGGAACTCCTACAATGAGCAGTTCTTC	CASSSIPTGWNSYNEQFF
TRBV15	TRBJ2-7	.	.	TGTGCCACCAGCACCAATGTAATACGGGCGGCAGGGCCAAACACCTACGAGCAGTACTTC	CATSTNVIRAAGPNTYEQYF
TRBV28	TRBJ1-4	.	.	TGTGCCAGCAACAGGGACGGGAAACTGTTTTTT	CASNRDGKLFF
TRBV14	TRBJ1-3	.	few	TGTGCCAGCAGCGTGGACGGATCGAGCACCATATATTTT	CASSVDGSSTIYF
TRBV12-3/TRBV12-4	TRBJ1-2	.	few	TGTGCCAGCGACTACGACCGGGGGCTTCAAGTCGGGGCGGGTGTGGAAGGCTACACCTTC	CASDYDRGLQVGAGVEGYTF
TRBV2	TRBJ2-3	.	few	TGTGCCAGCAGTGCTGGGGGCAAGTTCACAGATACGCAGTATTTT	CASSAGGKFTDTQYF